Described below is a single TCR beta chain sequence and its context. Its target is unknown. A modified ARM-PCR protocol with three rounds of nested PCR amplified TCRbeta. MiXCR, run by TCRdb on the multiplex PCR reads, gives a single entry per CDR3 protein. The data show 90,000 to 110,000 distinct CDR3 sequences, under 65% seen once. The data originate from a study of tumor and adjacent non-tumor tissue in lung cancer. Study in general: Patients were aged about 30 to 76, 9 to 10 men and 4 to 6 women, stage I to III. Findings and caveats of the study: Higher tumor TCR diversity was associated with shorter survival.

RNA was extracted from bulk tissue without any cell sorting. Distant lung tissue was collected more than 3 cm away from the tumor edge. Newly diagnosed lung cancer patients had thoracic surgery in China, August–late 2014, without prior chemotherapy. This CDR3 has 15 amino acids. The V gene's germline CDR1 is LGHNA and CDR2 YSLEER. Trimming cost V 8 bases and J 6 bases, with 20 bases left between them. The J gene is TRBJ2-1, the V gene TRBV4-3; weak D call: TRBD2 (6 bases). The receptor's source is a man in his fifties or sixties with non-small cell lung cancer. Specimen: distant non-tumor lung tissue. The CDR3, as DNA: TGCGCCAGCGGTAAGGGACTGGGAGCGGTCAATGAGCAGTTCTTC. Translation gives CASGKGLGAVNEQFF.